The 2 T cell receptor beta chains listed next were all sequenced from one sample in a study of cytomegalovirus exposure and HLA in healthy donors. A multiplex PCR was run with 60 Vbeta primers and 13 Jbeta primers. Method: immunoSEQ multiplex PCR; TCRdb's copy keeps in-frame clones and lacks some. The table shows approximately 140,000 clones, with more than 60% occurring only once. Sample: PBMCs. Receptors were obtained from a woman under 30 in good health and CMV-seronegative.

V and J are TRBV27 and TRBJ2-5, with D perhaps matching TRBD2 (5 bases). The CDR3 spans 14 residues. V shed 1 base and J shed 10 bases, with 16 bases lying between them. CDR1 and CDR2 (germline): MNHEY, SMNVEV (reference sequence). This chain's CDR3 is CASSLWGEGPLQYF. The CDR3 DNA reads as TGTGCCAGCAGTTTATGGGGTGAGGGCCCCCTCCAGTACTTC.

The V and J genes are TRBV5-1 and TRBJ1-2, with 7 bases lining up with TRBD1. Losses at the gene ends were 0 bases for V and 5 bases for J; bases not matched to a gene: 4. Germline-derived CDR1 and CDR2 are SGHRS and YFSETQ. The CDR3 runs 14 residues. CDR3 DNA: TGCGCCAGCAGCTTGGGAAGGGGGCATTATGGCTACACCTTC. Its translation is CASSLGRGHYGYTF.